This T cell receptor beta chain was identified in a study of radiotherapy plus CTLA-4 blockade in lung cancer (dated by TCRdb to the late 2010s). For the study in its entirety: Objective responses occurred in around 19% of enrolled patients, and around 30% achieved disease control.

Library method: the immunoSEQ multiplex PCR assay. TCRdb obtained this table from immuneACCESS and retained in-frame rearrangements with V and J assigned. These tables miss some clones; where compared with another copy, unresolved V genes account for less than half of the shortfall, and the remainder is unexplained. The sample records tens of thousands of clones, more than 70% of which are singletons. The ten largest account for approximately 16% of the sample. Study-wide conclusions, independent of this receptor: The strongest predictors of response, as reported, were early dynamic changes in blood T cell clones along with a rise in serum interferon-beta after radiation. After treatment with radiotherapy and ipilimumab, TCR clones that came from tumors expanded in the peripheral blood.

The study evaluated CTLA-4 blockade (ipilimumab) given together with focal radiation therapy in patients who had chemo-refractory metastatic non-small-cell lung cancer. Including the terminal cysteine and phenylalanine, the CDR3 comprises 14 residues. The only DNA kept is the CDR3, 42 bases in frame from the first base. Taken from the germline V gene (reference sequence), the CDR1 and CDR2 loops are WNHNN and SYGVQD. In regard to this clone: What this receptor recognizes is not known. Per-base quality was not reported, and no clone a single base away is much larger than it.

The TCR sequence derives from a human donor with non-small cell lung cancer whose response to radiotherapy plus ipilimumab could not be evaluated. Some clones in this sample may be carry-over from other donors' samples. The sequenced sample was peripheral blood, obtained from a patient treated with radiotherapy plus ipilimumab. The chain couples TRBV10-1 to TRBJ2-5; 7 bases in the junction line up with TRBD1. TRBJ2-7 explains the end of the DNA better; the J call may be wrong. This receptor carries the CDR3 CASSGTGPPYEQYF. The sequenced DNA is TGCGCCAGCAGTGGGACAGGTCCACCCTACGAGCAGTACTTC.